This is a list of T cell receptor beta chains from one sample in a study of blood T cell repertoires in COVID-19. Data came from immunoSEQ multiplex PCR; TCRdb stores just in-frame clones and leaves some out. Among tens of thousands of clones listed, roughly 80% were seen once. The sample was peripheral blood. The receptors were gathered from an elderly man with active or convalescent COVID-19. CDR3s include the opening cysteine and the closing phenylalanine or tryptophan. Each record gives: D gene, clone size, V gene, J gene, CDR3 protein, CDR3 DNA. A D gene is named only where the DNA matches it firmly. A row's size may be missing; if present it is once, few, many or a size class.

>TRBD1|NA|TRBV19|TRBJ2-2
CASSKTGANTGELFF
TGTGCCAGTAGTAAGACAGGGGCAAACACCGGGGAGCTGTTTTTT
>TRBD1|NA|TRBV27|TRBJ2-7
CASSLRTGGLIEQYF
TGTGCCAGCAGTTTAAGGACAGGGGGCCTCATCGAGCAGTACTTC
>NA|NA|TRBV2|TRBJ1-3
CATTAVSGNTIYF
TGTGCCACCACGGCGGTTTCTGGAAACACCATATATTTT
>TRBD1|NA|TRBV7-3|TRBJ2-2
CASSPRQGGELFF
TGTGCCAGCAGCCCGCGACAGGGAGGGGAGCTGTTTTTT
>TRBD1|once|TRBV3-1/TRBV3-2|TRBJ2-7
CASSHPGTGLYEQYF
TGTGCCAGCAGCCACCCCGGGACAGGGTTGTACGAGCAGTACTTC
>NA|once|TRBV18|TRBJ1-2
CASSQQGYGYTF
TGTGCCAGCTCACAGCAGGGGTATGGCTACACCTTC
>NA|NA|TRBV6-1|TRBJ1-1
CASSETANTEAFF
TGTGCCAGCAGTGAGACAGCGAACACTGAAGCTTTCTTT
>TRBD2|NA|TRBV2|TRBJ2-1
CASSEPSGGLSSYNEQFF
TGTGCCAGCAGTGAGCCTAGCGGGGGTCTTAGCTCCTACAATGAGCAGTTCTTC
>TRBD1|few|TRBV27|TRBJ2-6
CASSLRGSGANVLTF
TGTGCCAGCAGTCTCAGGGGGTCTGGGGCCAACGTCCTGACTTTC
>NA|once|TRBV29-1|TRBJ2-1
CSGAGGSYNEQFF
TGCAGCGGGGCGGGCGGATCCTACAATGAGCAGTTCTTC
>NA|NA|TRBV19|TRBJ2-2
CASSIAGNRGELFF
TGTGCCAGTAGTATCGCAGGGAACAGGGGGGAGCTGTTTTTT
>TRBD2|NA|TRBV7-9|TRBJ2-1
CASTPGTSYNEQFF
TGTGCCAGCACCCCCGGGACTAGCTATAATGAGCAGTTCTTC
>NA|NA|TRBV23-1|TRBJ1-6
CASSETARFTYNSPLHF
TGCGCCAGCAGTGAAACAGCAAGATTTACCTATAATTCACCCCTCCACTTT
>NA|NA|TRBV6-5|TRBJ2-5
CASTPPGGETQYF
TGTGCCAGCACCCCGCCCGGCGGAGAGACCCAGTACTTC
>NA|NA|TRBV12-2|TRBJ2-5
CASRFWGEAETQYF
TGTGCAAGTCGCTTTTGGGGGGAGGCCGAGACCCAGTACTTC